The present T cell receptor beta chain was sequenced within a study of shared clonotypes between healthy human individuals. Study background: The study used three CD4 naive, three CD4 memory, two CD8 naive and one CD8 memory plate per donor.

The donor cohort consisted entirely of Caucasian adults residing in Nashville, Tennessee. Researchers partitioned CD4+ cells into CD45RA+ naive and CD45RA-negative memory subsets. As regards this clone: Just one base apart from a much larger clone, this may be a read error.

The CDR3 is 12 amino acids. Trimming pared 2 bases from V and 3 bases from J, leaving 5 bases between. The germline CDR1 and CDR2 sequences are SGHTA and FQGNSA. Sequencing was performed with immunoSEQ multiplex PCR; in TCRdb, only in-frame clones are kept and a portion is missing. The repertoire holds about 680,000 clones, with 74% as singletons. The specimen sequenced was memory CD4+ T cells sorted from blood. Subset in this sample: CD45RA-negative fraction. The clonotype originates from a woman in her twenties or thirties in good health. This chain joins TRBV7-2 and TRBJ2-7, with no clear D. This CDR3 reads CASSLKSYEQYF. The CDR3 DNA follows: TGTGCCAGCAGCTTAAAAAGCTACGAGCAGTACTTC.